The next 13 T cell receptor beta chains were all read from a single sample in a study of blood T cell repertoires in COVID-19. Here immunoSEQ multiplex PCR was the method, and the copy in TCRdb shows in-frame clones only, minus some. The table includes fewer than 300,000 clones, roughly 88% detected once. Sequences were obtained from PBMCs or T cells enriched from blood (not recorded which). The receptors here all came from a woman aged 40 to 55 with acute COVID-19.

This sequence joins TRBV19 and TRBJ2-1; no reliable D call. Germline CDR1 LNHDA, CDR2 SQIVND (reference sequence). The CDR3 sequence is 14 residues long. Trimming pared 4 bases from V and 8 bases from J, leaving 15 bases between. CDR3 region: CASSRRQRVDEQFF. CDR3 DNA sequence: TGTGCCAGTAGTAGGCGGCAGCGAGTTGATGAGCAGTTCTTC.

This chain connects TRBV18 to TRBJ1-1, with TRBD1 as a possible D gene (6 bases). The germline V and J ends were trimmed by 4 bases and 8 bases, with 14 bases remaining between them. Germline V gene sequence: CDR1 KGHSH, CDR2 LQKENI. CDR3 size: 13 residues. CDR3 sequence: CASSLDYRVEAFF. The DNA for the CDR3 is TGTGCCAGCTCACTCGATTACAGGGTGGAAGCTTTCTTT.

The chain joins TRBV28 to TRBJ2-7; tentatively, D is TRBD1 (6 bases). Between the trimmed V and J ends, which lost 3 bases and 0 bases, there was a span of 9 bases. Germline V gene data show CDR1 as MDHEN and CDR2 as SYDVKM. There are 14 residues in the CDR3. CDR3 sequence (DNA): TGTGCCAGCAGTTTTAGACAGGACTCCTACGAGCAGTACTTC. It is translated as CASSFRQDSYEQYF.

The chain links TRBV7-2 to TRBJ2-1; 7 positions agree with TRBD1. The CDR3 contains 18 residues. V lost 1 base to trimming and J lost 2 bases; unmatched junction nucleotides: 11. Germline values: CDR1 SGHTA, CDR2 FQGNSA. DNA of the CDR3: TGTGCCAGCAGCTTAGGGTTGTACCGGACAGGAGCCTACAATGAGCAGTTCTTC. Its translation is CASSLGLYRTGAYNEQFF. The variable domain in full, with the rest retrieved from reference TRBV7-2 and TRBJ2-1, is GAGVSQSPSNKVTEKGKDVELRCDPISGHTALYWYRQSLGQGLEFLIYFQGNSAPDKSGLPSDRFSAERTGGSVSTLTIQRTQQEDSAVYLCASSLGLYRTGAYNEQFFGPGTRLTVL.

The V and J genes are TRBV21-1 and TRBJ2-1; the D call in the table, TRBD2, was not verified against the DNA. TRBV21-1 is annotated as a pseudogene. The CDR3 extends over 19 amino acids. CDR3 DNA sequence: TGTGCCAGCAGCAAAGTTGAAGCGGGGGGGAGAAGCTCCTACAATGAGCAGTTCTTC. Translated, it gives CASSKVEAGGRSSYNEQFF.

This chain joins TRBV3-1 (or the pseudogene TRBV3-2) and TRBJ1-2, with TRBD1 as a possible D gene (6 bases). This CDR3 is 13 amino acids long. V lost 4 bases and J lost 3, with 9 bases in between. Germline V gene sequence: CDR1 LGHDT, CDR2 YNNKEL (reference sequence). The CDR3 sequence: CASSPGQHYGYTF. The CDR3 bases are TGTGCCAGCAGCCCCGGACAGCACTATGGCTACACCTTC.

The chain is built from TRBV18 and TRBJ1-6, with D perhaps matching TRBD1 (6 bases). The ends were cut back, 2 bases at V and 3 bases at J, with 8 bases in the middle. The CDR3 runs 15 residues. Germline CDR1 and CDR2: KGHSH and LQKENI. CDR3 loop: CASSPGGNYNSPLHF. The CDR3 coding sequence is TGTGCCAGCTCACCAGGGGGCAACTATAATTCACCCCTCCACTTT. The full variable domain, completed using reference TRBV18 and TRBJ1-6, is NAGVMQNPRHLVRRRGQEARLRCSPMKGHSHVYWYRQLPEEGLKFMVYLQKENIIDESGMPKERFSAEFPKEGPSILRIQQVVRGDSAAYFCASSPGGNYNSPLHFGNGTRLTVT.

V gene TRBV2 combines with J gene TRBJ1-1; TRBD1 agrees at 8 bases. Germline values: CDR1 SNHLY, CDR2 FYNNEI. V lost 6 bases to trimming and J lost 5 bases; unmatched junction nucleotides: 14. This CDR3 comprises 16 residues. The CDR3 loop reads CASSLRDRPSSTEAFF. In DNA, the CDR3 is TGTGCCAGCAGCCTTCGGGACAGGCCGTCAAGTACTGAAGCTTTCTTT.

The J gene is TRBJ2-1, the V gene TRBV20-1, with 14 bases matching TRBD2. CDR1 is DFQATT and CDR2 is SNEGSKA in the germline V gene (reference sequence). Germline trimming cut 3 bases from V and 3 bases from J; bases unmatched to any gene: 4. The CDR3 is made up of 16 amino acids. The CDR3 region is CSASPGTSGGYNEQFF. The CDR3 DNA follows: TGCAGTGCTAGTCCCGGGACTAGCGGGGGCTACAATGAGCAGTTCTTC.

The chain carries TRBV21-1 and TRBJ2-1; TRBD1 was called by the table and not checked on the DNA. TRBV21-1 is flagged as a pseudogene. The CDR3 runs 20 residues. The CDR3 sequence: CASSKGSWEISGRQGGFEFF. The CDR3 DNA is TGTGCCAGCAGCAAAGGGTCGTGGGAAATTTCGGGCCGACAGGGGGGGTTCGAGTTCTTC.

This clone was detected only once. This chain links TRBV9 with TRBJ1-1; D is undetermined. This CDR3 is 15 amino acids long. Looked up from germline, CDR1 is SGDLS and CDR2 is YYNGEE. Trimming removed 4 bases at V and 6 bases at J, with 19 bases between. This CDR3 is CASSPDPLRKAEAFF. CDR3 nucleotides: TGTGCCAGCAGCCCCGACCCCCTCAGGAAAGCTGAAGCTTTCTTT.

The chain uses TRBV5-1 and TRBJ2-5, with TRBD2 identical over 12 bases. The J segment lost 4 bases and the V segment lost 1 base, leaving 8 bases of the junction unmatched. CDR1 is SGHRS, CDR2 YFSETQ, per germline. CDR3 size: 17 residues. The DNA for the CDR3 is TGCGCCAGCAGCTTGTCCCTAGCGGGGGGGCCCCCAGAGACCCAGTACTTC. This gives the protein CASSLSLAGGPPETQYF.

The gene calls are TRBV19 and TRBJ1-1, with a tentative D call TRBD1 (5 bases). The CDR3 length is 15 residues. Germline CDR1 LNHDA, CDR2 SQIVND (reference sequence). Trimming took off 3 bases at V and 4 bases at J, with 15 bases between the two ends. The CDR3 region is CASSILGHRSTEAFF. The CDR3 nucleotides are TGTGCCAGTAGTATCTTAGGACACCGGAGCACTGAAGCTTTCTTT.